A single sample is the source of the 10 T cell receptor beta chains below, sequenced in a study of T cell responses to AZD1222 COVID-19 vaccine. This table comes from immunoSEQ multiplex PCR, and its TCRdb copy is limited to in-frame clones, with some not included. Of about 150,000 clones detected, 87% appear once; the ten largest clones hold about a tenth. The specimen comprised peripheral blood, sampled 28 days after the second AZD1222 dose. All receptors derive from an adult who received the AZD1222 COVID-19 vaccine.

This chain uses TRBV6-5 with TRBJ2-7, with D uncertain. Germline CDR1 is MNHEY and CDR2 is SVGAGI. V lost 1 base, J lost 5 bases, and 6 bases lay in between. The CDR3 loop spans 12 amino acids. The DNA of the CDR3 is TGTGCCAGCAGTTACTTGGCAAACGAGCAGTACTTC. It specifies CASSYLANEQYF.

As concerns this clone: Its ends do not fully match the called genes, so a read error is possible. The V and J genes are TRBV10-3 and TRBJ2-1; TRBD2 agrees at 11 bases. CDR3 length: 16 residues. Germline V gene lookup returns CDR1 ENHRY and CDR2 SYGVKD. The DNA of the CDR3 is TGTGCCATCAATGAGCGGGCTAGCGGGGGGAACAATGAGCAGTTCTTC. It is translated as CAINERASGGNNEQFF.

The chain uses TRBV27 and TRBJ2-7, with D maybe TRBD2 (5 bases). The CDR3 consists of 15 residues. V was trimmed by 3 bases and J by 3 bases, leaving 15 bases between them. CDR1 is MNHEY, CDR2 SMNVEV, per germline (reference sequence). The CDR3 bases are TGTGCCAGCAGTTTTATCGCGGGTGGCATCTACGAGCAGTACTTC. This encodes CASSFIAGGIYEQYF.

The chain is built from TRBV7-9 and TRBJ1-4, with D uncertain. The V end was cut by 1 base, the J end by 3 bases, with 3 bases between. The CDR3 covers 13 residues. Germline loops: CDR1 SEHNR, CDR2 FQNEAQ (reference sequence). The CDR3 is CASSLVSNEKLFF. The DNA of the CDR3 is TGTGCCAGCAGCTTAGTCTCTAATGAAAAACTGTTTTTT.

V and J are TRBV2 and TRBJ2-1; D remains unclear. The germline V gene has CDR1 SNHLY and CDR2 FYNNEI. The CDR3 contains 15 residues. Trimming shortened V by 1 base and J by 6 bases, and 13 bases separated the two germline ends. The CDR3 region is CASSEEQSDRNEQFF. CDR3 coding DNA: TGTGCCAGCAGTGAAGAACAGTCTGATCGCAATGAGCAGTTCTTC.

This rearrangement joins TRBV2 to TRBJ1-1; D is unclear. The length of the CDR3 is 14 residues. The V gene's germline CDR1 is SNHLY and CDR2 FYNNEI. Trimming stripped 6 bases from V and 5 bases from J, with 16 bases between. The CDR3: CASRERYLGTEAFF. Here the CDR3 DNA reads TGTGCCAGCAGAGAAAGGTATCTTGGGACTGAAGCTTTCTTT.

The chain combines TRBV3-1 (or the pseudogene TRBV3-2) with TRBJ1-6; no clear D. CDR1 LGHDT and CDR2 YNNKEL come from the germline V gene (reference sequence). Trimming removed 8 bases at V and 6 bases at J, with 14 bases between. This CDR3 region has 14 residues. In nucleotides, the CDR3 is TGTGCCAGCGGATGGGCTAAATCTAATTCACCCCTCCACTTT. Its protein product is CASGWAKSNSPLHF.

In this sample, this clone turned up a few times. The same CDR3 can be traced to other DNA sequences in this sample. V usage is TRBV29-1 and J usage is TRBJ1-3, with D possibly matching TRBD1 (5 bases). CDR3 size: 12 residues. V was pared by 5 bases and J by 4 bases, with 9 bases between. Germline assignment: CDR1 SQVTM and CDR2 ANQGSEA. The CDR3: CSVRTPGNTIYF. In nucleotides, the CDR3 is TGCAGCGTTCGGACACCCGGAAACACCATATATTTT.

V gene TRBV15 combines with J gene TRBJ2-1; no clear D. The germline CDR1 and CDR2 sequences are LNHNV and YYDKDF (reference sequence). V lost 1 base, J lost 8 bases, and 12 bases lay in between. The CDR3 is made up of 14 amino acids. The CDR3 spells CATSRVGNLDEQFF. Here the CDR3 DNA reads TGTGCCACCAGCAGAGTTGGCAACCTTGATGAGCAGTTCTTC.

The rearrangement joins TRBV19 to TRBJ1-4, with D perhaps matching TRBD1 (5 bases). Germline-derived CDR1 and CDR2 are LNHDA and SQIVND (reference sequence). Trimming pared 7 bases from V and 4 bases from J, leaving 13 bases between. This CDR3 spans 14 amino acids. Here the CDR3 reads CASNLRTINEKLFF. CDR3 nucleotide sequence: TGTGCCAGTAATCTCAGGACAATTAATGAAAAACTGTTTTTT.